These T cell receptor beta chains were read from a single sample in a study of Tregs in tolerant kidney transplant recipients. Using immunoSEQ multiplex PCR, the repertoire was profiled, and TCRdb retains in-frame clones only, with some absent. The sample contains 70,000 to 95,000 clones, 80% to 95% of which appear only once. Sequencing was performed on Tregs from blood, taken before the transplant. Source of these receptors: a human donor who received a combined kidney and bone marrow transplant. Each CDR3 is given without its conserved first and last residue.

AISRGGQITGELF	TRBJ2-2	TRBV10-3
ASSLAFGETEAF	TRBJ1-1	TRBV7-8
ASSLPGASYNEQF	TRBJ2-1	TRBV7-2
ASSVDTSGNNEQF	TRBJ2-1	TRBV9
ASSQTTSGSSNEQF	TRBJ2-1	TRBV4-2
ASSGLAANTGELF	TRBJ2-2	TRBV6-1
AISEVSPNNNEQF	TRBJ2-1	TRBV10-3
ASSYPRGGRNYGYT	TRBJ1-2	TRBV28
ASSLVLAGGTGELF	TRBJ2-2	TRBV7-2
ASSLVQGGYGYT	TRBJ1-2	TRBV7-9
ASSQGQGRWNEQF	TRBJ2-1	TRBV7-2
ASSPEGDTNTQY	TRBJ2-3	TRBV5-1
ASSLRYGEQY	TRBJ2-7	TRBV27
ASSRGPGGNQPQH	TRBJ1-5	TRBV28
ASSLSWGTEAF	TRBJ1-1	TRBV27
ASSFSAGGYGYT	TRBJ1-2	TRBV27
ASRYRGGNEQF	TRBJ2-1	TRBV5-4
ASSLAPSGSYEQY	TRBJ2-7	TRBV5-1
ASSEALNWGRAGVTYEQY	TRBJ2-7	TRBV6-1
ASKPPSTDTQY	TRBJ2-3	TRBV28
ASSLEMGGENEKLF	TRBJ1-4	TRBV18
ASSAAGTGQYEQY	NA	TRBV6-1
AWSGLAGDTQY	TRBJ2-3	TRBV30
ASSLGQGLNTEAF	TRBJ1-1	TRBV7-9
ASSLARGLREKLF	TRBJ1-4	TRBV5-1